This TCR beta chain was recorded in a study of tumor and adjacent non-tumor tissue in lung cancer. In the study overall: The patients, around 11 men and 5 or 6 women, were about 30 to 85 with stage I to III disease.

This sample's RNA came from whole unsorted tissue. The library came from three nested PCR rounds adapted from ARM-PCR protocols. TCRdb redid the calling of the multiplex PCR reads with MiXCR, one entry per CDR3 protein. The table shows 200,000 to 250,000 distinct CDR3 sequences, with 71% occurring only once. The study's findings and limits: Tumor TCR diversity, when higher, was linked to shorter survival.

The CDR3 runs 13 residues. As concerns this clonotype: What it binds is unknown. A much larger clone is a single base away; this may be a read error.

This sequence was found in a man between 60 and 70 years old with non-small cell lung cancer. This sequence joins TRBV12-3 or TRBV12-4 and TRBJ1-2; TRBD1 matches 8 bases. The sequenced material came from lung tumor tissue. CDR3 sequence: CASRGQGIYGYNF. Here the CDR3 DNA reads TGTGCCAGCAGAGGACAGGGAATCTATGGCTACAACTTC.